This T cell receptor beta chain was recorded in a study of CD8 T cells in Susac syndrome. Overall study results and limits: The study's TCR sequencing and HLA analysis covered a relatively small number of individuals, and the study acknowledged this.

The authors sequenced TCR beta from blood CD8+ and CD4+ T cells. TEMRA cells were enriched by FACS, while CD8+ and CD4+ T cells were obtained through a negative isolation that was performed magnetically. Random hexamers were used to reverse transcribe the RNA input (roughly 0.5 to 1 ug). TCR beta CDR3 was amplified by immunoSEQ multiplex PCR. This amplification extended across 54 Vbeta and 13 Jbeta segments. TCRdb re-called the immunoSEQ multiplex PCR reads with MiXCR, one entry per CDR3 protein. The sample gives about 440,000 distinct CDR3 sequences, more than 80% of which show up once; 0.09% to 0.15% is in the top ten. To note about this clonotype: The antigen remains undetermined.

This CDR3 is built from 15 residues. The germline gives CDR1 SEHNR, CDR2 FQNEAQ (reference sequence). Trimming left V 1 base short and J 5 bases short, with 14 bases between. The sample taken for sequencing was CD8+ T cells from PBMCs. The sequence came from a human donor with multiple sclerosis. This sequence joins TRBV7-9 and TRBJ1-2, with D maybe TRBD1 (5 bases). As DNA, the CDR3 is TGTGCCAGCAGCTTAGAGGGAGGACGGGGGTATGGCTACACCTTC. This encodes CASSLEGGRGYGYTF.